A selection of T cell receptor beta chains follows, all from one sample in a study of T cells in Graves' hyperthyroidism and ophthalmopathy. One entry per CDR3 protein results from TCRdb running MiXCR on the multiplex PCR reads. This table holds under 700,000 distinct CDR3 sequences, 16% found once. The material sequenced was blood. These receptors originate from a woman between 18 and 29 years old with Graves' hyperthyroidism. The CDR3 runs from the conserved cysteine through the conserved F or W. The D gene is left open where the match is weak. Clone size, where shown, is once, few, many, or a class for clones that have expanded.

>TRBD2|TRBJ2-1|TRBV10-2|.
CASSMGLARIYNEQFF
TGCGCCAGCAGTATGGGACTAGCCAGGATCTACAATGAGCAGTTCTTC
>.|TRBJ1-1|TRBV28|many
CASSLPGWDMNTEAFF
TGTGCCAGCAGTTTGCCAGGGTGGGACATGAACACTGAAGCTTTCTTT
>TRBD1|TRBJ2-4|TRBV11-2|.
CASSQAGTGTPVDIQYF
TGCGCCAGCAGCCAGGCCGGGACAGGGACCCCGGTGGACATTCAGTACTTC
>TRBD1|TRBJ2-7|TRBV4-3|.
CASSQDPGQGFNEQYF
TGCGCCAGCAGCCAAGATCCCGGACAGGGGTTTAACGAGCAGTACTTC
>TRBD2|TRBJ2-3|TRBV20-1|few
CSATSTSGSTDTQYF
TGCAGTGCCACATCTACTAGCGGGAGCACAGATACGCAGTATTTT
>.|TRBJ1-5|TRBV5-6|.
CASSLRKGANQPQHF
TGTGCCAGCAGCTTGCGTAAAGGGGCTAATCAGCCCCAGCATTTT
>.|TRBJ2-7|TRBV12-5|many
CASGLDYEQYF
TGTGCTAGTGGTTTGGACTACGAGCAGTACTTC
>TRBD2|TRBJ2-1|TRBV25-1|.
CASRGTSEDNEQFF
TGTGCCAGCAGGGGGACTAGCGAAGACAATGAGCAGTTCTTC
>TRBD2|TRBJ2-1|TRBV5-1|few
CASSVSSGSSYNEQFF
TGCGCCAGCAGCGTCTCTAGCGGGAGCTCCTACAATGAGCAGTTCTTC
>.|TRBJ1-5|TRBV7-8|many
CASSLRGRVLNSNQPQHF
TGTGCCAGCAGCTTAAGGGGCAGGGTACTAAATAGCAATCAGCCCCAGCATTTT
>.|TRBJ1-1|TRBV7-8|many
CASSSGTRLLNTEAFF
TGTGCCAGCAGCTCCGGGACTCGGCTACTGAACACTGAAGCTTTCTTT
>.|TRBJ2-5|TRBV7-2|.
CASSFRVRETQYF
TGTGCCAGCAGCTTTCGGGTCAGAGAGACCCAGTACTTC
>.|TRBJ1-1|TRBV20-1|many
CSAHTRMDTEAFF
TGCAGTGCACACACAAGGATGGACACTGAAGCTTTCTTT
>TRBD1|TRBJ2-7|TRBV6-1|.
CASTRGLSSYEQYF
TGTGCCAGCACTAGGGGGCTGAGCTCCTACGAGCAGTACTTC
>.|TRBJ2-3|TRBV14|many
CASSHGSPRTDTQYF
TGTGCCAGCAGCCATGGATCTCCCCGTACAGATACGCAGTATTTT
>.|TRBJ1-4|TRBV2|many
CASKLQATNEKLFF
TGTGCCAGCAAACTACAGGCAACTAATGAAAAACTGTTTTTT
>.|TRBJ2-7|TRBV27|.
CASSSAGHRAYEQYF
TGTGCCAGCAGTTCCGCTGGGCACAGGGCCTACGAGCAGTACTTC
>.|TRBJ2-3|TRBV12-3/TRBV12-4|many
CASSLLGSSTDTQYF
TGTGCCAGCAGTTTATTAGGGTCTAGCACAGATACGCAGTATTTT
>TRBD1|TRBJ1-2|TRBV7-3|many
CASSAGTAYGYTF
TGTGCCAGCAGCGCCGGGACAGCATATGGCTACACCTTC
>.|TRBJ1-5|TRBV15|many
CATSRDQLAANIGNQPQHF
TGTGCCACCAGCAGAGATCAATTGGCAGCCAATATAGGTAATCAGCCCCAGCATTTT
>TRBD2|TRBJ2-1|TRBV29-1|few
CSVELLAGGYNEQFF
TGCAGCGTTGAACTATTGGCGGGGGGCTACAATGAGCAGTTCTTC
>.|TRBJ2-2|TRBV4-1|.
CASSQGQVDTGELFF
TGCGCCAGCAGCCAAGGACAGGTGGACACCGGGGAGCTGTTTTTT
>.|TRBJ2-5|TRBV12-3/TRBV12-4|many
CASSDTGPGETQYF
TGTGCCAGCAGTGATACAGGGCCGGGAGAGACCCAGTACTTC